One sample yielded the 4 T cell receptor beta chains listed below, sequenced in a study of blood T cell repertoires in COVID-19 (dated by TCRdb to the early 2020s). The library was made by the immunoSEQ multiplex PCR assay. The immuneACCESS repertoire file appears here via TCRdb, limited to in-frame rearrangements. These files lack a portion of the clones; in checked studies, under half of the deficit traces to unresolved V genes, and the cause of the others is not known. This sample is represented by under 300,000 clones; approximately 90% of them were singletons. Around 3.6% of the sample comes from the top ten. What was sequenced was peripheral blood. These TCRs come from a man aged 18 to 29 with active or convalescent COVID-19.

The rearrangement uses TRBV14 and TRBJ2-3; 10 positions match TRBD2. V trimming: 0 bases; J trimming: 6 bases; junction bases outside the gene matches: 9. Per germline, CDR1 SGHDN and CDR2 FVKESK. This CDR3 is built from 17 residues. CDR3 coding DNA: TGTGCCAGCAGCCAAGAACCTAGCGGGGGTACCGGGGATACGCAGTATTTT. This encodes CASSQEPSGGTGDTQYF. Full variable domain (remainder filled in from reference TRBV14 and TRBJ2-3): EAGVTQFPSHSVIEKGQTVTLRCDPISGHDNLYWYRRVMGKEIKFLLHFVKESKQDESGMPNNRFLAERTGGTYSTLKVQPAELEDSGVYFCASSQEPSGGTGDTQYFGPGTRLTVL.

This clone was picked up one time. This chain connects TRBV4-3 to TRBJ2-4, with a tentative D call TRBD2 (5 bases). CDR3 size: 16 residues. V was shortened by 1 base and J by 3 bases, with 13 bases between the two germline ends. Germline V gene sequence: CDR1 LGHNA, CDR2 YSLEER. CDR3 sequence (DNA): TGCGCCAGCAGCCAAGGGACGGACTGGGGCAAAAACATTCAGTACTTC. Its protein product is CASSQGTDWGKNIQYF.

The chain combines TRBV29-1 with TRBJ2-7; TRBD1 is a possible D gene (6 bases). There are 14 residues in the CDR3. Trimming stripped 5 bases from V and 2 bases from J, with 16 bases between. The germline V gene encodes CDR1 SQVTM and CDR2 ANQGSEA. CDR3 coding DNA: TGCAGCGTTACGACAGGCACAAAGCCCTACGAGCAGTACTTC. Translation: CSVTTGTKPYEQYF.

J is TRBJ1-1 and V is TRBV20-1, with D possibly TRBD1 on 6 matching bases. Trimming took off 3 bases at V and 5 bases at J, with 7 bases between the two ends. The CDR3 sequence is 11 residues long. Germline CDR1 and CDR2: DFQATT and SNEGSKA (reference sequence). The CDR3 sequence is CSARQGTEAFF. DNA for the CDR3: TGCAGTGCTAGGCAGGGGACTGAAGCTTTCTTT.